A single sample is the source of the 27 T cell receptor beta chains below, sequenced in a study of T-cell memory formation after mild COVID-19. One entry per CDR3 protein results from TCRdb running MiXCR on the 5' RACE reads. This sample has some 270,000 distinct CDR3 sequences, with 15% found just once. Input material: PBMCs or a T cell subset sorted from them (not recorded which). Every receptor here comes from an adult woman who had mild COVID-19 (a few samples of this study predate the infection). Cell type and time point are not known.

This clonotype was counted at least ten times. In DNA form, the CDR3 reads TGCAGTGCTAGACTAATCGCCGGGACAGGACGCATGAACACTGAAGCTTTCTTT. Its protein product is CSARLIAGTGRMNTEAFF. The chain uses TRBV20-1 and TRBJ1-1, with 8 bases identical to TRBD1. CDR1 DFQATT and CDR2 SNEGSKA come from the germline V gene (reference sequence). Trimming at V came to 2 bases and at J to 0 bases, leaving 14 bases not matched to a gene. This CDR3 has 18 residues.

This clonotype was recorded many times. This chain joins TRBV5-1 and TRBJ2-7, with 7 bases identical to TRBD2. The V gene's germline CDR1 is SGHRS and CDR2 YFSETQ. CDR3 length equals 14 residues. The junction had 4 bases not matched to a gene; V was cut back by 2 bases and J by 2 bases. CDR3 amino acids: CASSFASGTYEQYF. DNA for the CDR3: TGCGCCAGCAGCTTTGCTAGCGGTACCTACGAGCAGTACTTC.

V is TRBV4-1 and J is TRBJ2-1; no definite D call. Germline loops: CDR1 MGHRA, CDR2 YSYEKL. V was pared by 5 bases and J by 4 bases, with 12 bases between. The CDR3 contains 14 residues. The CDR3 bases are TGCGCCAGCAGCTCCATCGACAAATACAATGAGCAGTTCTTC. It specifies CASSSIDKYNEQFF.

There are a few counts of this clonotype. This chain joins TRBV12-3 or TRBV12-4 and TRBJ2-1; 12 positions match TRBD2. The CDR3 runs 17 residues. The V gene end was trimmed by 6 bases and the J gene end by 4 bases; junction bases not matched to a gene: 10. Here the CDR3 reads CASSTLAGGLAYNEQFF. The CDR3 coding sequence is TGTGCCAGCAGCACCCTAGCGGGGGGGCTGGCGTACAATGAGCAGTTCTTC.

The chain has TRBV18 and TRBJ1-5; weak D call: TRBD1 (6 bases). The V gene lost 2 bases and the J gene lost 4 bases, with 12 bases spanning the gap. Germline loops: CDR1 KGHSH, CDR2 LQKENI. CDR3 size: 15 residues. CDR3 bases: TGTGCCAGCTCACCAACCGGGACAAAAAATCAGCCCCAGCATTTT. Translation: CASSPTGTKNQPQHF.

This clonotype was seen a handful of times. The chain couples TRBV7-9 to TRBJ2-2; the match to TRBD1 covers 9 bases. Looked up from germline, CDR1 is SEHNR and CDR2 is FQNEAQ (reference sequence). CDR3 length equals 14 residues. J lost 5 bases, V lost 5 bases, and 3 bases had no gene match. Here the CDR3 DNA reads TGTGCCAGCAGCGGGACAGGGTCGACCGGGGAGCTGTTTTTT. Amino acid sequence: CASSGTGSTGELFF.

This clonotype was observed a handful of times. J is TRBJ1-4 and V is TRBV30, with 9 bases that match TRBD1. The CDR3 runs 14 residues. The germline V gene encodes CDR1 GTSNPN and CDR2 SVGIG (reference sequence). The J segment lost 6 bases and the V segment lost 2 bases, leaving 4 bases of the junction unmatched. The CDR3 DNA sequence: TGTGCCTGGAGTCCCGGGACAGGGTATGAAAAACTGTTTTTT. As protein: CAWSPGTGYEKLFF. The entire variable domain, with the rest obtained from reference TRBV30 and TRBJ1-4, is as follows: SQTIHQWPATLVQPVGSPLSLECTVEGTSNPNLYWYRQAAGRGLQLLFYSVGIGQISSEVPQNLSASRPQDRQFILSSKKLLLSDSGFYLCAWSPGTGYEKLFFGSGTQLSVL.

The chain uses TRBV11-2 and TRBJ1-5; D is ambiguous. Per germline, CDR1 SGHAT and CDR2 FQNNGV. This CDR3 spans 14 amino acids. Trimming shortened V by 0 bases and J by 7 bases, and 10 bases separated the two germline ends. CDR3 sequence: CASSLEGGKQPQHF. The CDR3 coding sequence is TGTGCCAGCAGCTTAGAGGGAGGGAAACAGCCCCAGCATTTT. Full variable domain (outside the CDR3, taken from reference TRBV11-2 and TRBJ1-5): EAGVAQSPRYKIIEKRQSVAFWCNPISGHATLYWYQQILGQGPKLLIQFQNNGVVDDSQLPKDRFSAERLKGVDSTLKIQPAKLEDSAVYLCASSLEGGKQPQHFGDGTRLSIL.

The CDR3 loop is CASSAHTTGANAYGYTF. In DNA form, the CDR3 reads TGCGCCAGCAGCGCGCATACTACAGGGGCGAACGCCTATGGCTACACCTTC. V usage is TRBV5-1 and J usage is TRBJ1-2; TRBD1 agrees at 7 bases. CDR1 SGHRS and CDR2 YFSETQ come from the germline V gene. J gave up 4 bases and V 4 bases, and 16 bases lay outside the gene matches. The length of the CDR3 is 17 residues.

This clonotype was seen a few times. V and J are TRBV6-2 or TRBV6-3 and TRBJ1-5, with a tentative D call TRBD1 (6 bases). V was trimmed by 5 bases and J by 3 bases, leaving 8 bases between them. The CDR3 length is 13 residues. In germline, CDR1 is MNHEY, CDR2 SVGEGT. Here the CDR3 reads CASSRDINQPQHF. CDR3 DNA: TGTGCCAGCAGTCGGGACATCAATCAGCCCCAGCATTTT.

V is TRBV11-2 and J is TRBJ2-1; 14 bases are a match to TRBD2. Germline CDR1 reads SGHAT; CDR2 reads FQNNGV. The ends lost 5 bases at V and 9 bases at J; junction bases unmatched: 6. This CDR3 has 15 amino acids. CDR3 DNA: TGTGCCAGCAGCCGGACTAGCGGGAGGATTACTGAGCAGTTCTTC. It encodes CASSRTSGRITEQFF.

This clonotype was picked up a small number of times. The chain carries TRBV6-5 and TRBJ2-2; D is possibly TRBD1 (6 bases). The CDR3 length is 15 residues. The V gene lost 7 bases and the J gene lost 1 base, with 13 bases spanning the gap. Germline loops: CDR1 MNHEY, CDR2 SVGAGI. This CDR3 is CASIPTRGNTGELFF. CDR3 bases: TGTGCCAGCATTCCGACCAGGGGGAACACCGGGGAGCTGTTTTTT.

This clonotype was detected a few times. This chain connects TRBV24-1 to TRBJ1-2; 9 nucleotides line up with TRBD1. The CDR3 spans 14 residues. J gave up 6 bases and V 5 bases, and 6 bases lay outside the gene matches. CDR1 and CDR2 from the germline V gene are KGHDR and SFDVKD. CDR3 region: CATSGTGGADGYTF. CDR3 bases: TGTGCCACCAGTGGTACAGGGGGCGCGGATGGCTACACCTTC.

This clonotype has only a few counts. The CDR3 reads CASSLSKKGLAGLDTQYF. As DNA, the CDR3 is TGTGCCAGCAGTTTATCGAAGAAAGGACTAGCGGGATTAGATACGCAGTATTTT. The V call is TRBV27, the J call TRBJ2-3; 12 bases line up with TRBD2. The CDR3 contains 18 residues. V lost 0 bases to trimming and J lost 5 bases; unmatched junction nucleotides: 9. Per the germline V gene, CDR1 is MNHEY and CDR2 is SMNVEV (reference sequence).

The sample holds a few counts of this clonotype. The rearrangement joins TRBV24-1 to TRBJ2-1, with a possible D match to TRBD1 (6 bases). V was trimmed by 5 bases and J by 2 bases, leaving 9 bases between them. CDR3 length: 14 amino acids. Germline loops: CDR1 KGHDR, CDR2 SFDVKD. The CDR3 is CATSGTGPYNEQFF. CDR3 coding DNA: TGTGCCACCAGTGGTACAGGGCCCTACAATGAGCAGTTCTTC.

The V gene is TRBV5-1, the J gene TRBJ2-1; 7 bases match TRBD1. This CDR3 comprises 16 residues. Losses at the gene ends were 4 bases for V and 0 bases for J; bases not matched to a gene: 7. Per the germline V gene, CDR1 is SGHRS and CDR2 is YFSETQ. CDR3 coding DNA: TGCGCCAGCAGCACCCAGGGGGAAAGCTCCTACAATGAGCAGTTCTTC. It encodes CASSTQGESSYNEQFF.

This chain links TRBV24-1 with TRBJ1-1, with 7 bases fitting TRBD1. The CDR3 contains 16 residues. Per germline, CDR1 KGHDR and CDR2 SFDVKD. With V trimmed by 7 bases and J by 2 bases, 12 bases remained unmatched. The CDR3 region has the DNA TGTGCCACCAGAGAGGGTGTAGGGGACAGTAACACTGAAGCTTTCTTT. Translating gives CATREGVGDSNTEAFF.

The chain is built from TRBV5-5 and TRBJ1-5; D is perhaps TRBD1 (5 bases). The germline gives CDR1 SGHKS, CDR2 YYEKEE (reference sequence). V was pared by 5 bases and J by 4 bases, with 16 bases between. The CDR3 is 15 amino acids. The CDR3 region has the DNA TGTGCCAGCAGTAGGGGCCGGGACTTAAATCAGCCCCAGCATTTT. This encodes CASSRGRDLNQPQHF.

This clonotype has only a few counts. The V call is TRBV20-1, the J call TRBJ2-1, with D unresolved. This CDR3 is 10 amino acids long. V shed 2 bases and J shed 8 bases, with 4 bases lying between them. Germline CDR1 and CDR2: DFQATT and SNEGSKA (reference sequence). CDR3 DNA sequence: TGCAGTGCTAGAATCGATGAGCAGTTCTTC. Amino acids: CSARIDEQFF.

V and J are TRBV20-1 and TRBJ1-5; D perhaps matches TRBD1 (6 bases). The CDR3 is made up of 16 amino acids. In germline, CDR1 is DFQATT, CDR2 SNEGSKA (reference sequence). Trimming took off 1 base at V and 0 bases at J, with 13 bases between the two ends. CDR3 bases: TGCAGTGCTAGAGCATCGGGGGCGTATAGCAATCAGCCCCAGCATTTT. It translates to CSARASGAYSNQPQHF.

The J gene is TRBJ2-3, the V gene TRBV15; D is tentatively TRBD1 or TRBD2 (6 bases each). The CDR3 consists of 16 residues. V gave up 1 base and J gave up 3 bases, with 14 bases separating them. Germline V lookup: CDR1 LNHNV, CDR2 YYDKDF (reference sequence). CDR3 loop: CATSRGSGARTDTQYF. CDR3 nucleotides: TGTGCCACCAGCAGAGGATCGGGGGCTAGGACAGATACGCAGTATTTT.

The CDR3 DNA is TGTGCCAGCAAACGACAGGGTCCCTACGAGCAGTACTTC. This encodes CASKRQGPYEQYF. The chain recombines TRBV11-1 with TRBJ2-7; TRBD1 matches at 7 bases. Germline lookup yields CDR1 SGHAT and CDR2 FQDESV (reference sequence). Unmatched junction bases numbered 5, after V lost 7 bases and J lost 2 bases. This CDR3 contains 13 residues.

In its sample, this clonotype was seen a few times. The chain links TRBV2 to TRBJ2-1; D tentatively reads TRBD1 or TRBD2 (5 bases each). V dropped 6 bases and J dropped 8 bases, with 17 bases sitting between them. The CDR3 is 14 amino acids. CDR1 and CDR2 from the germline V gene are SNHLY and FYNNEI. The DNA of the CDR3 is TGTGCCAGCAGGCGCCGGGACCGAGGGGATGAGCAGTTCTTC. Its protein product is CASRRRDRGDEQFF.

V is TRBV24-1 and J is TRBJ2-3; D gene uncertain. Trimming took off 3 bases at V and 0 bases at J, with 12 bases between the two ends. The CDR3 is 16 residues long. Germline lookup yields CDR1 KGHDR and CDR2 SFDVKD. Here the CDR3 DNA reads TGTGCCACCAGTGATCCCCGGCTTGCGAGCACAGATACGCAGTATTTT. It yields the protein CATSDPRLASTDTQYF.

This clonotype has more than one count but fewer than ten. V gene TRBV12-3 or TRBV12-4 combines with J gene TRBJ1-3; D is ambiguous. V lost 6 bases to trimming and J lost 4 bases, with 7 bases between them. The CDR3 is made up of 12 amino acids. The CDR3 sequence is CASSIQGNTIYF. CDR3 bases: TGTGCCAGCAGCATCCAAGGAAACACCATATATTTT.

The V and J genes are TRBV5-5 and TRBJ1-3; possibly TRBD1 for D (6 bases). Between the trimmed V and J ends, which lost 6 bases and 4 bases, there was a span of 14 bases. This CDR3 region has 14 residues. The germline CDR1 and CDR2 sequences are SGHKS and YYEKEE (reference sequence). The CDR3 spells CASTRGGAGNTIYF. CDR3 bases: TGTGCCAGCACCCGGGGGGGGGCAGGAAACACCATATATTTT.

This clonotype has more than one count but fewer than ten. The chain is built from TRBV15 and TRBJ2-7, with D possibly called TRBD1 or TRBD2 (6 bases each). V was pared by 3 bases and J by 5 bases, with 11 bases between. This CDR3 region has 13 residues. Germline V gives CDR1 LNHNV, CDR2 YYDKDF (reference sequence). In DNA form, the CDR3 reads TGTGCCACCAGCAGCCTCCGGGGGCACGAGCAGTACTTC. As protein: CATSSLRGHEQYF.